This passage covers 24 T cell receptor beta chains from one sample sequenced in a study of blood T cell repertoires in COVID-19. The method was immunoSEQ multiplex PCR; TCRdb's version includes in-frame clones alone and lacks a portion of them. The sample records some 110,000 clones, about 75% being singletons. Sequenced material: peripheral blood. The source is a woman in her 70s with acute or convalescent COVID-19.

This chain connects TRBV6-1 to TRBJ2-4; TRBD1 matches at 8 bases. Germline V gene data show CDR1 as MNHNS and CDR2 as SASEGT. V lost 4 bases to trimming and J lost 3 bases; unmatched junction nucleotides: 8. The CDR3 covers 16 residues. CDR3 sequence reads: CASSAGGQTVKNIQYF. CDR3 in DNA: TGTGCCAGCAGTGCAGGGGGCCAAACGGTCAAAAACATTCAGTACTTC.

The CDR3 bases are TGTGCCTGGAGGAGGCCTGCTACAATGAACACTGAAGCTTTCTTT. Translating it yields CAWRRPATMNTEAFF. This chain connects TRBV30 to TRBJ1-1; D uncertain. Trimming removed 3 bases at V and 0 bases at J, with 14 bases between. The V gene's germline CDR1 is GTSNPN and CDR2 SVGIG (reference sequence). The CDR3 has 15 amino acids.

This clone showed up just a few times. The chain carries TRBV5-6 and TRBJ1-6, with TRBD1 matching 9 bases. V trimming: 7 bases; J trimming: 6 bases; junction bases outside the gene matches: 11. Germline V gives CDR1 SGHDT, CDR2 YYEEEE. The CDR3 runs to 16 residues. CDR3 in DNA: TGTGCCAGCCATCCTAACAGGGGGCAGGTTAATTCACCCCTCCACTTT. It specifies CASHPNRGQVNSPLHF.

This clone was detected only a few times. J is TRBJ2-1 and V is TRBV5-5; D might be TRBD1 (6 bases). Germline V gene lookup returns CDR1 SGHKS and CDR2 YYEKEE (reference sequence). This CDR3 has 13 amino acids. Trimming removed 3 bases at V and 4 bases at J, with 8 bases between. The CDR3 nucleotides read TGTGCCAGCAGCTGGACAGATTACAATGAGCAGTTCTTC. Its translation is CASSWTDYNEQFF.

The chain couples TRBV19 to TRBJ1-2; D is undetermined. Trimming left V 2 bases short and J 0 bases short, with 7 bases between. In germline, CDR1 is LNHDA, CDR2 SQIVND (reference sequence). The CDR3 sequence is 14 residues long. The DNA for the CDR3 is TGTGCCAGTAGTATAAGTGCGGCTAACTATGGCTACACCTTC. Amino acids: CASSISAANYGYTF. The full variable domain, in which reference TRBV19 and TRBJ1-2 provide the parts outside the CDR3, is DGGITQSPKYLFRKEGQNVTLSCEQNLNHDAMYWYRQDPGQGLRLIYYSQIVNDFQKGDIAEGYSVSREKKESFPLTVTSAQKNPTAFYLCASSISAANYGYTFGSGTRLTVV.

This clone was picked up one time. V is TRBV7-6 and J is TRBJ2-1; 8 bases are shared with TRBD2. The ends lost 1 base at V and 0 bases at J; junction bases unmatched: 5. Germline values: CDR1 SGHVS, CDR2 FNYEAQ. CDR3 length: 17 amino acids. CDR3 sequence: CASSLEISGVSYNEQFF. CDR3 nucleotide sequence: TGTGCCAGCAGCTTAGAGATTAGCGGGGTCTCCTACAATGAGCAGTTCTTC.

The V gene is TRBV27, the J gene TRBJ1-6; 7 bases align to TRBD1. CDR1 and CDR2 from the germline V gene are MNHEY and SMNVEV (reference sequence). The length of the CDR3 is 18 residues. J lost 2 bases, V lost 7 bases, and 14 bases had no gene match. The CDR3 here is CASTYTGVAGAYNSPLHF. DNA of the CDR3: TGTGCCAGCACCTATACAGGGGTGGCAGGGGCCTATAATTCACCCCTCCACTTT.

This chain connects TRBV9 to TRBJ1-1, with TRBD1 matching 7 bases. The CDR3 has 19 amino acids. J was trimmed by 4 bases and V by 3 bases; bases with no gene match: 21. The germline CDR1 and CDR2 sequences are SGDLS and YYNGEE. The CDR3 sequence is CASSGSMEALRGLSTEAFF. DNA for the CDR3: TGTGCCAGCAGCGGGAGCATGGAGGCCCTCAGGGGGTTAAGCACTGAAGCTTTCTTT.

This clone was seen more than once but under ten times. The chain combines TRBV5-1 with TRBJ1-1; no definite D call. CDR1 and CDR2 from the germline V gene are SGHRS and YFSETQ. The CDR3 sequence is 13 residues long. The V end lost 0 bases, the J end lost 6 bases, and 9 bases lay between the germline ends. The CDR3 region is CASSLATVSEAFF. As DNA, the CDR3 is TGCGCCAGCAGCTTGGCTACAGTATCTGAAGCTTTCTTT.

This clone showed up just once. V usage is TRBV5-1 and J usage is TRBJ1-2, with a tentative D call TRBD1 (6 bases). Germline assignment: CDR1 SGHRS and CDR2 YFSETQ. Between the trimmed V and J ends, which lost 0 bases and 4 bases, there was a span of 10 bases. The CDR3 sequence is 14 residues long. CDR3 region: CASSLAGTLYGYTF. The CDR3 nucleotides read TGCGCCAGCAGCTTGGCCGGGACACTCTATGGCTACACCTTC.

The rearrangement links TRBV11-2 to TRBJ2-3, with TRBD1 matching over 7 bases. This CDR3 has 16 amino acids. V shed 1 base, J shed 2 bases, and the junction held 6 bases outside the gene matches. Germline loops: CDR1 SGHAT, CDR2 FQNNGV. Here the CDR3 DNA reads TGTGCCAGCAGCTTAGTACTTGGACAGGACACAGATACGCAGTATTTT. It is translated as CASSLVLGQDTDTQYF.

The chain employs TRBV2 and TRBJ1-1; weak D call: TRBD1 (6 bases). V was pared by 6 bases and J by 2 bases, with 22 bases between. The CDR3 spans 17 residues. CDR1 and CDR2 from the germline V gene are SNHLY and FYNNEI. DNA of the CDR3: TGTGCCAGCAGCACCCGTGGGGGCGTAACTTTAAACACTGAAGCTTTCTTT. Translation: CASSTRGGVTLNTEAFF.

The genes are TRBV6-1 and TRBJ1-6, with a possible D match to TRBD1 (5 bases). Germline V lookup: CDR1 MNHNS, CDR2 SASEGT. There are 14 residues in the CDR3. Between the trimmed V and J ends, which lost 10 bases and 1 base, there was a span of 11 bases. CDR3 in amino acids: CATTGGSYNSPLHF. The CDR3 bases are TGTGCCACCACGGGGGGGTCCTATAATTCACCCCTCCACTTT.

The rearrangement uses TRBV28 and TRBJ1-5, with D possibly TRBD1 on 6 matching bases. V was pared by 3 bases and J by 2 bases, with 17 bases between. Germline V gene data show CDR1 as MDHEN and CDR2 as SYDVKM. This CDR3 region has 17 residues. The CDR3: CASSLASGVFGNQPQHF. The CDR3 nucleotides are TGTGCCAGCAGTTTGGCGTCAGGGGTCTTCGGCAATCAGCCCCAGCATTTT.

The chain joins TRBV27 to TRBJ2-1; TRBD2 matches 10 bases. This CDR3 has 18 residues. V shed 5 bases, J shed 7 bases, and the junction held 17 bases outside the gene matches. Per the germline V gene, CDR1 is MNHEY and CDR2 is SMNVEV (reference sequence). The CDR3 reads CASSQTRTLLAGDNEQFF. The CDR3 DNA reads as TGTGCCAGCAGTCAAACCCGTACTCTGCTAGCGGGGGATAATGAGCAGTTCTTC.

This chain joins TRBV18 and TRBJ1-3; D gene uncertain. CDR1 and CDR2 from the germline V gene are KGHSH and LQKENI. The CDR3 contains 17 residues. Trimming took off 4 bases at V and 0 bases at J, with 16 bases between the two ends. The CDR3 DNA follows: TGTGCCAGCTCACAGCTAAGGGAGCCGAACTCTGGAAACACCATATATTTT. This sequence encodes CASSQLREPNSGNTIYF.

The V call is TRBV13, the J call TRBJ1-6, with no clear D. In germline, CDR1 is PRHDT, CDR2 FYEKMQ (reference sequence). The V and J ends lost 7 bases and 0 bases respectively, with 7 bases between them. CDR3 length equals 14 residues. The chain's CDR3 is CASTVYSYNSPLHF. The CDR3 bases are TGTGCCAGCACCGTTTACTCCTATAATTCACCCCTCCACTTT.

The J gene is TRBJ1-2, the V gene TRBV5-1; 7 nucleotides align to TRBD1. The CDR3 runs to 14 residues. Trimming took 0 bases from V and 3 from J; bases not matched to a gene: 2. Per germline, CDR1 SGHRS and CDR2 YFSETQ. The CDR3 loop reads CASSLEGQYYGYTF. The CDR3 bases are TGCGCCAGCAGCTTGGAGGGACAGTACTATGGCTACACCTTC.

This CDR3 reads CASSPMGGQNTEAFF. CDR3 DNA: TGTGCCAGCTCACCAATGGGCGGACAGAACACTGAAGCTTTCTTT. The V call is TRBV18, the J call TRBJ1-1; maybe TRBD1 (5 bases). Germline V gene lookup returns CDR1 KGHSH and CDR2 LQKENI. With 2 bases removed from V and 1 base from J, the gap between germline ends came to 11 bases. The CDR3 length is 15 residues.

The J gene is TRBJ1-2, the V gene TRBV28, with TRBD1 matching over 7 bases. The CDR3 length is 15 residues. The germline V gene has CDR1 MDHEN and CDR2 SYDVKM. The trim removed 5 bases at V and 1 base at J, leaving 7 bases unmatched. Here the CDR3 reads CASSTGAGYNYGYTF. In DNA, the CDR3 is TGTGCCAGCAGTACAGGGGCAGGTTATAACTATGGCTACACCTTC.

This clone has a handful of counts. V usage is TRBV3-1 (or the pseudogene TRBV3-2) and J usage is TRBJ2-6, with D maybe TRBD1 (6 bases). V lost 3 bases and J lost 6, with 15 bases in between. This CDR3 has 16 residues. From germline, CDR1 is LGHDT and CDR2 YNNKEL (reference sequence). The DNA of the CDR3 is TGTGCCAGCAGCCAGGTACAGGGACGCCCGGCCAACGTCCTGACTTTC. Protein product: CASSQVQGRPANVLTF.

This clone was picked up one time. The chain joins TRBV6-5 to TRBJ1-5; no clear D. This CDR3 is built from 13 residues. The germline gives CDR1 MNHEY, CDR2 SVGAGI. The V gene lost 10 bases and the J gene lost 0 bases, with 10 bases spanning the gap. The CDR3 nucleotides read TGTGCCACCCGAACCTATAGCAATCAGCCCCAGCATTTT. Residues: CATRTYSNQPQHF.

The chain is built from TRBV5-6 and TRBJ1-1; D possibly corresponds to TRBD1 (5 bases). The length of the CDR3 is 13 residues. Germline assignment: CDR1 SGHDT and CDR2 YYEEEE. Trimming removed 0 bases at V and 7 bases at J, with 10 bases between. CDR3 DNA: TGTGCCAGCAGCTTGGGATACGACAGTGAAGCTTTCTTT. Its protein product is CASSLGYDSEAFF. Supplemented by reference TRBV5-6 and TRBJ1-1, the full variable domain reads DAGVTQSPTHLIKTRGQQVTLRCSPKSGHDTVSWYQQALGQGPQFIFQYYEEEERQRGNFPDRFSGHQFPNYSSELNVNALLLGDSALYLCASSLGYDSEAFFGQGTRLTVV.

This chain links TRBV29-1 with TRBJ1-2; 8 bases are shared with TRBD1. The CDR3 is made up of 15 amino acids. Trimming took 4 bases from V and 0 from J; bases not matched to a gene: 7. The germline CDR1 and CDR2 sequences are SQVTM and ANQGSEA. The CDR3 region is CSVVFGQGPNYGYTF. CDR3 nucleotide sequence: TGCAGCGTTGTTTTCGGACAGGGCCCTAACTATGGCTACACCTTC.